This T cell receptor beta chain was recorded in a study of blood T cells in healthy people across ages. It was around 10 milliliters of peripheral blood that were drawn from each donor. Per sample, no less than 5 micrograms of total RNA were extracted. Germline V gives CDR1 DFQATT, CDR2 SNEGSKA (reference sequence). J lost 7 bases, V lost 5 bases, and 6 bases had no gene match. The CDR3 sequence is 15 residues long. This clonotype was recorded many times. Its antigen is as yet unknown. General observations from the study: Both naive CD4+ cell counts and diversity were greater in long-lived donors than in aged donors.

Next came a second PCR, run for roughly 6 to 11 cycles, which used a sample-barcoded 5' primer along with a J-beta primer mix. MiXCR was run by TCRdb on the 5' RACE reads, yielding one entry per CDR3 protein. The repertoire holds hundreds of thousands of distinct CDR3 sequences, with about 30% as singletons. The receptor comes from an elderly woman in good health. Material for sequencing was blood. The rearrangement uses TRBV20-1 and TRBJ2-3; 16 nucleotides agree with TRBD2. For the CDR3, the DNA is TGCAGTGCTGGGACTAGCGGGGGGGTTGGAAATACGCAGTATTTT. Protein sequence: CSAGTSGGVGNTQYF.